The 30 T cell receptor beta chains below were found in one sample sequenced in a study of human T cells and chemical hapten exposure. Time point meaning: patch test 1, 2 weeks after DPC sensitization. Sample treatment: therapeutic diphenylcyclopropenone sensitization with weekly scalp DPC. TCRdb reanalysed the RACE reads using MiXCR and keeps one entry per CDR3 protein. The table has about 360,000 distinct CDR3 sequences, about 4.8% seen once; the top ten hold under 3%. The source was whole blood, collected in connection with sensitization to the hapten diphenylcyclopropenone (DPC). The receptor set was obtained from a woman between 45 and 60 years old with alopecia areata. Some clones in this sample may be carry-over from other donors' samples.

This clonotype was recorded at least ten times. This rearrangement joins TRBV27 to TRBJ2-3; D unresolved. The germline CDR1 and CDR2 sequences are MNHEY and SMNVEV (reference sequence). V was pared by 1 base and J by 0 bases, with 11 bases between. The CDR3 extends over 16 amino acids. This CDR3 reads CASSLFQKPSTDTQYF. Here the CDR3 DNA reads TGTGCCAGCAGTTTATTTCAGAAGCCTAGCACAGATACGCAGTATTTT.

This clonotype has at least ten counts. The gene calls are TRBV12-3 or TRBV12-4 and TRBJ1-5; 7 bases match TRBD1. The CDR3 is 13 amino acids. Losses at the gene ends were 6 bases for V and 6 bases for J; bases not matched to a gene: 5. The CDR3 nucleotides read TGTGCCAGCAGCGTGACAGGGAGTCAGCCCCAGCATTTT. It is translated as CASSVTGSQPQHF.

In this sample, this clonotype turned up a few times. The V and J genes are TRBV7-2 and TRBJ2-3, with 9 bases matching TRBD2. With 2 bases clipped from V and 0 bases from J, the junction kept 6 bases outside the gene matches. Per the germline V gene, CDR1 is SGHTA and CDR2 is FQGNSA. The CDR3 consists of 17 residues. The CDR3 coding sequence is TGTGCCAGCAGCTTATCTAGCGGGATCCTAAGCACAGATACGCAGTATTTT. Translated, it gives CASSLSSGILSTDTQYF. Using reference TRBV7-2 and TRBJ2-3 for the parts outside the CDR3, the full variable domain is GAGVSQSPSNKVTEKGKDVELRCDPISGHTALYWYRQSLGQGLEFLIYFQGNSAPDKSGLPSDRFSAERTGGSVSTLTIQRTQQEDSAVYLCASSLSSGILSTDTQYFGPGTRLTVL.

V usage is TRBV27 and J usage is TRBJ2-7; unclear D gene. Germline V gene lookup returns CDR1 MNHEY and CDR2 SMNVEV (reference sequence). The CDR3 has 13 amino acids. Trimming removed 4 bases at V and 0 bases at J, with 7 bases between. The CDR3 sequence is CASSWQSSYEQYF. The CDR3 DNA is TGTGCCAGCAGTTGGCAGAGCTCCTACGAGCAGTACTTC.

The chain uses TRBV20-1 and TRBJ1-1, with TRBD1 matching 7 bases. The V segment lost 6 bases and the J segment 1 base; nucleotides outside the gene matches: 14. In germline, CDR1 is DFQATT, CDR2 SNEGSKA (reference sequence). The CDR3 totals 16 residues. CDR3 loop: CSAPYGTDFPNTEAFF. The CDR3 nucleotides read TGCAGTGCCCCCTATGGGACAGACTTCCCGAACACTGAAGCTTTCTTT.

The sample holds many counts of this clonotype. The rearrangement links TRBV6-1 to TRBJ2-7, with D uncertain. CDR3 length: 14 amino acids. V was shortened by 0 bases and J by 4 bases, with 10 bases between the two germline ends. Per germline, CDR1 MNHNS and CDR2 SASEGT. The CDR3 region has the DNA TGTGCCAGCAGTGAAGCTACGGAGAGATACGAGCAGTACTTC. It yields the protein CASSEATERYEQYF.

The table lists this clonotype with a few counts. The chain uses TRBV7-2 and TRBJ1-2; 7 bases fit TRBD1. Germline trimming cut 7 bases from V and 3 bases from J; bases unmatched to any gene: 5. The CDR3 spans 13 residues. The germline V gene encodes CDR1 SGHTA and CDR2 FQGNSA. CDR3 residues: CASIRGLHYGYTF. DNA of the CDR3: TGTGCCAGCATAAGGGGGCTTCACTATGGCTACACCTTC.

This clonotype was counted at least ten times. The chain couples TRBV7-2 to TRBJ1-4; the D gene is possibly TRBD1 (5 bases). CDR3 length equals 13 residues. The V gene lost 5 bases and the J gene lost 10 bases, with 14 bases spanning the gap. From germline, CDR1 is SGHTA and CDR2 FQGNSA. CDR3 nucleotides: TGTGCCAGCAGCCCCTGGACATCCCCAAAACTGTTTTTT. Residues: CASSPWTSPKLFF.

This clonotype was seen more than once but under ten times. The V and J genes are TRBV20-1 and TRBJ1-2; 9 nucleotides match TRBD1. The germline gives CDR1 DFQATT, CDR2 SNEGSKA (reference sequence). The CDR3 is made up of 16 amino acids. V trimming: 0 bases; J trimming: 3 bases; junction bases outside the gene matches: 8. The chain's CDR3 is CSARDRGQGKDYGYTF. In nucleotides, the CDR3 is TGCAGTGCTAGAGATAGGGGACAGGGAAAGGACTATGGCTACACCTTC.

This clonotype has only a few counts. This rearrangement joins TRBV7-6 to TRBJ2-3; 12 bases map to TRBD2. This CDR3 region has 17 residues. The trim removed 5 bases at V and 3 bases at J, leaving 9 bases unmatched. Per germline, CDR1 SGHVS and CDR2 FNYEAQ. This chain's CDR3 is CASSPQGLAGRTDTQYF. CDR3 DNA: TGTGCCAGCAGCCCCCAAGGACTAGCGGGGCGTACAGATACGCAGTATTTT.

This rearrangement joins TRBV11-3 to TRBJ2-1, with TRBD1 matching 7 bases. There are 13 residues in the CDR3. V trimming: 5 bases; J trimming: 6 bases; junction bases outside the gene matches: 4. Germline V gene sequence: CDR1 SGHNT, CDR2 YENEEA. In DNA form, the CDR3 reads TGTGCCAGCAGCAACGACAGGGCCAATGAGCAGTTCTTC. Its translation is CASSNDRANEQFF.

In this sample, this clonotype turned up many times. The chain carries TRBV7-9 and TRBJ1-4; TRBD1 agrees at 9 bases. The CDR3 consists of 15 residues. Germline V gene data show CDR1 as SEHNR and CDR2 as FQNEAQ (reference sequence). The V and J ends lost 2 bases and 7 bases, in that order; junction bases with no gene match: 5. This CDR3 reads CASSLYRGPGEKLFF. The CDR3 nucleotides are TGTGCCAGCAGCTTATACAGGGGGCCTGGTGAAAAACTGTTTTTT.

This clonotype was seen many times. The chain uses TRBV24-1 and TRBJ2-3, with D unclear. V was shortened by 7 bases and J by 0 bases, with 7 bases between the two germline ends. This CDR3 contains 13 residues. Germline V gene lookup returns CDR1 KGHDR and CDR2 SFDVKD. CDR3 residues: CATSEISTDTQYF. DNA for the CDR3: TGTGCCACCAGCGAGATAAGCACAGATACGCAGTATTTT.

There are a few counts of this clonotype. This rearrangement joins TRBV2 to TRBJ1-2; D remains unclear. This CDR3 has 12 residues. V lost 8 bases and J lost 0, with 7 bases in between. The germline gives CDR1 SNHLY, CDR2 FYNNEI. This CDR3 reads CASLRTNYGYTF. CDR3 DNA: TGTGCCAGCCTGAGGACTAACTATGGCTACACCTTC.

This clonotype turned up a few times. The gene calls are TRBV12-3 or TRBV12-4 and TRBJ1-2, with 8 bases lining up with TRBD1. V gave up 5 bases and J gave up 3 bases; unmatched junction bases: 8. The CDR3 runs 15 residues. In DNA, the CDR3 is TGTGCCAGCAGTAACGGACAGGGAGTGGACTATGGCTACACCTTC. It codes for CASSNGQGVDYGYTF.

This clonotype was recorded many times. The V and J genes are TRBV20-1 and TRBJ2-7; 12 bases line up with TRBD2. Germline CDR1 reads DFQATT; CDR2 reads SNEGSKA (reference sequence). V shed 6 bases and J 2 bases; nucleotides not matched to a gene: 8. The CDR3 covers 15 residues. Written as DNA, the CDR3 is TGCAGTGCCCTGCCGGGACTAGCGGGCACCTACGAGCAGTACTTC. This sequence encodes CSALPGLAGTYEQYF.

This clonotype was recorded many times. The genes are TRBV7-8 and TRBJ1-4; 8 bases map to TRBD1. Losses at the gene ends were 6 bases for V and 4 bases for J; bases not matched to a gene: 4. The CDR3 spans 14 residues. Germline V gene data show CDR1 as SGHVS and CDR2 as FQNEAQ. CDR3 DNA sequence: TGTGCCAGCAGATCGGACAGGGTTAATGAAAAACTGTTTTTT. As protein: CASRSDRVNEKLFF.

This clonotype has ten or more counts. V gene TRBV5-1 combines with J gene TRBJ2-5; D possibly corresponds to TRBD1 (5 bases). Between the trimmed V and J ends, which lost 0 bases and 3 bases, there was a span of 6 bases. The CDR3 has 13 residues. Per germline, CDR1 SGHRS and CDR2 YFSETQ. CDR3 region: CASSLEGEETQYF. Written as DNA, the CDR3 is TGCGCCAGCAGCTTGGAAGGGGAAGAGACCCAGTACTTC. The full variable domain, rest sourced from reference TRBV5-1 and TRBJ2-5, is KAGVTQTPRYLIKTRGQQVTLSCSPISGHRSVSWYQQTPGQGLQFLFEYFSETQRNKGNFPGRFSGRQFSNSRSEMNVSTLELGDSALYLCASSLEGEETQYFGPGTRLLVL.

This clonotype has only a few counts. The chain couples TRBV12-3 or TRBV12-4 to TRBJ2-5; the D gene is possibly TRBD2 (6 bases). Deletions cut 11 bases from V and 6 bases from J, with 10 bases between. The CDR3 sequence is 10 residues long. The CDR3 loop is CAVGGKTQYF. Written as DNA, the CDR3 is TGTGCCGTCGGGGGTAAGACCCAGTACTTC.

This clonotype was seen ten or more times. The chain uses TRBV7-9 and TRBJ2-5; D might be TRBD1 (6 bases). The CDR3 has 13 amino acids. Trimming took 5 bases from V and 4 from J, leaving 11 bases between them. Germline CDR1 reads SEHNR; CDR2 reads FQNEAQ (reference sequence). DNA for the CDR3: TGTGCCAGCAGCAAGGACAGAGGAGAGACCCAGTACTTC. It codes for CASSKDRGETQYF. The variable domain in full, completed from reference TRBV7-9 and TRBJ2-5, reads DTGVSQNPRHKITKRGQNVTFRCDPISEHNRLYWYRQTLGQGPEFLTYFQNEAQLEKSRLLSDRFSAERPKGSFSTLEIQRTEQGDSAMYLCASSKDRGETQYFGPGTRLLVL.

This clonotype was recorded many times. The CDR3 DNA sequence: TGTGCCAGCACCAGAGCTAACTATGGCTACACCTTC. Residues: CASTRANYGYTF. The chain employs TRBV6-1 and TRBJ1-2; D is undetermined. The CDR3 has 12 residues. In germline, CDR1 is MNHNS, CDR2 SASEGT. Trimming left V 7 bases short and J 0 bases short, with 6 bases between.

The chain is built from TRBV5-1 and TRBJ1-2; D unresolved. The CDR3 totals 16 residues. V was cut by 0 bases and J by 0 bases, with 12 bases left in between. Germline CDR1 SGHRS, CDR2 YFSETQ. The chain's CDR3 is CASSLGPAGANYGYTF. The DNA for the CDR3 is TGCGCCAGCAGCTTGGGACCCGCGGGAGCTAACTATGGCTACACCTTC.

This clonotype was seen a handful of times. This chain links TRBV20-1 with TRBJ1-5, with 8 bases that match TRBD1. The CDR3 totals 12 residues. Per the germline V gene, CDR1 is DFQATT and CDR2 is SNEGSKA (reference sequence). The junction had 3 bases not matched to a gene; V was cut back by 4 bases and J by 7 bases. CDR3 bases: TGCAGTGCTAACAGGGGGAACCAGCCCCAGCATTTT. Its translation is CSANRGNQPQHF.

A few counts support this clonotype. V and J are TRBV27 and TRBJ1-6, with no clear D. This CDR3 comprises 14 residues. Germline-derived CDR1 and CDR2 are MNHEY and SMNVEV (reference sequence). V shed 3 bases and J shed 7 bases, with 10 bases lying between them. CDR3 bases: TGTGCCAGCAGTTTCGGACGCGGAAATTCACCCCTCCACTTT. Its translation: CASSFGRGNSPLHF.

The table lists this clonotype with a few counts. The CDR3 sequence is CATSRAPTGGSEKLFF. The CDR3 nucleotides read TGTGCCACCAGCAGAGCCCCGACAGGGGGCAGTGAAAAACTGTTTTTT. This rearrangement joins TRBV15 to TRBJ1-4; 10 nucleotides line up with TRBD1. The CDR3 is 16 amino acids. The V and J ends lost 1 base and 7 bases, in that order; junction bases with no gene match: 6. Germline-derived CDR1 and CDR2 are LNHNV and YYDKDF (reference sequence). The complete variable domain, with remaining parts taken from reference TRBV15 and TRBJ1-4, reads DAMVIQNPRYQVTQFGKPVTLSCSQTLNHNVMYWYQQKSSQAPKLLFHYYDKDFNNEADTPDNFQSRRPNTSFCFLDIRSPGLGDTAMYLCATSRAPTGGSEKLFFGSGTQLSVL.

This clonotype has a count of ten or more. The chain is built from TRBV12-3 or TRBV12-4 and TRBJ2-1, with TRBD1 matching over 9 bases. Trimming at V came to 6 bases and at J to 6 bases, leaving 6 bases not matched to a gene. The CDR3 consists of 14 residues. The CDR3 coding sequence is TGTGCCAGCAGCTGGGACAGGGATTTCAATGAGCAGTTCTTC. Amino acid sequence: CASSWDRDFNEQFF.

This clonotype has at least ten counts. The chain combines TRBV20-1 with TRBJ2-2; no definite D call. Germline lookup yields CDR1 DFQATT and CDR2 SNEGSKA (reference sequence). This CDR3 region has 14 residues. V was cut by 3 bases and J by 3 bases, with 11 bases left in between. The DNA for the CDR3 is TGCAGTGCTAGGGACCAGGAGTACACCGGGGAGCTGTTTTTT. Protein product: CSARDQEYTGELFF.

This clonotype was seen repeatedly, ten times or more. The chain employs TRBV9 and TRBJ2-5, with D uncertain. This CDR3 spans 15 amino acids. V lost 4 bases, J lost 3 bases, and 16 bases lay in between. Germline V lookup: CDR1 SGDLS, CDR2 YYNGEE. The CDR3 sequence: CASSPSPGWEETQYF. CDR3 DNA sequence: TGTGCCAGCAGCCCGAGTCCCGGGTGGGAAGAGACCCAGTACTTC. The variable domain in full, with the rest retrieved from reference TRBV9 and TRBJ2-5, is DSGVTQTPKHLITATGQRVTLRCSPRSGDLSVYWYQQSLDQGLQFLIQYYNGEERAKGNILERFSAQQFPDLHSELNLSSLELGDSALYFCASSPSPGWEETQYFGPGTRLLVL.

This clonotype occurred many times. The V and J genes are TRBV6-5 and TRBJ2-7; D unresolved. V was clipped by 0 bases and J by 2 bases, with 8 bases between them. The germline CDR1 and CDR2 sequences are MNHEY and SVGAGI. The CDR3 length is 14 residues. The CDR3 is CASSYSAPTYEQYF. The CDR3 DNA is TGTGCCAGCAGTTACTCAGCGCCGACCTACGAGCAGTACTTC.

In regard to this clonotype: This may be a read error: a much more frequent sequence differs by one nucleotide. The chain uses TRBV20-1 and TRBJ1-1, with D unclear. The ends were cut back, 0 bases at V and 0 bases at J, with 11 bases in the middle. CDR3 length: 15 amino acids. Germline values: CDR1 DFQATT, CDR2 SNEGSKA (reference sequence). CDR3 DNA sequence: TGCAGTGCTAGAGATCCGGGCGGCTTGAACACTGAAGCTTTCTTT. Protein product: CSARDPGGLNTEAFF.